A single sample is the source of the 30 T cell receptor beta chains below, sequenced in a study of shared clonotypes between healthy human individuals. The data were produced by immunoSEQ multiplex PCR, yet TCRdb's version contains in-frame clones alone and is incomplete. The sample contains some 700,000 clones, roughly 91% of which appear only once. Sequences were obtained from memory CD8+ T cells from PBMCs. Subset defined: CD45RO+ cells pooled with CCR7-negative TemRA cells. All receptors come from a man between 18 and 35 years old in good health. Some clones in this sample may be carry-over from other donors' samples.

This clone was counted once. CDR3 amino acids: CASSPRAGVSYEQYF. The CDR3 DNA follows: TGTGCCAGCAGTCCGAGGGCAGGGGTCTCCTACGAGCAGTACTTC. The chain couples TRBV27 to TRBJ2-7; the D gene is possibly TRBD1 (6 bases). The CDR3 runs to 15 residues. Germline CDR1 reads MNHEY; CDR2 reads SMNVEV (reference sequence). V was cut by 5 bases and J by 0 bases, with 14 bases left in between.

A few counts support this clone. CDR3 loop: CASSDAGAHQPQHF. The CDR3 DNA reads as TGTGCCAGCAGCGACGCAGGGGCGCATCAGCCCCAGCATTTT. The chain employs TRBV6-5 and TRBJ1-5; tentative D call: TRBD1 (6 bases). The length of the CDR3 is 14 residues. Deletions cut 6 bases from V and 5 bases from J, with 14 bases between. In germline, CDR1 is MNHEY, CDR2 SVGAGI.

The chain has TRBV15 and TRBJ1-1; no clear D. CDR3 size: 15 residues. Germline-derived CDR1 and CDR2 are LNHNV and YYDKDF (reference sequence). V lost 1 base and J 2 bases, leaving 11 bases between the germline ends. Here the CDR3 DNA reads TGTGCCACCAGCAGAGTCGAGGCGGTAAACACTGAAGCTTTCTTT. Its translation: CATSRVEAVNTEAFF.

The CDR3 protein is CASSEGGPYNEQFF. The DNA of the CDR3 is TGTGCCAGTAGTGAGGGAGGGCCCTACAATGAGCAGTTCTTC. The chain employs TRBV19 and TRBJ2-1; TRBD2 agrees at 7 bases. Germline V gene lookup returns CDR1 LNHDA and CDR2 SQIVND (reference sequence). After removal of 5 bases from V and 2 bases from J, the junction contained 3 bases not matched to a gene. CDR3 size: 14 residues.

The rearrangement uses TRBV15 and TRBJ2-3; D remains ambiguous. Germline CDR1 and CDR2: LNHNV and YYDKDF (reference sequence). The CDR3 runs to 16 residues. Trimming shortened V by 1 base and J by 1 base, and 12 bases separated the two germline ends. The CDR3 protein is CATSRGGGGGTDTQYF. The CDR3 DNA reads TGTGCCACCAGCAGAGGAGGCGGTGGCGGCACAGATACGCAGTATTTT.

This clone occurred a few times. CDR3 nucleotide sequence: TGTGCCAGTAGTATGTGGGACACTGAAGCTTTCTTT. It translates to CASSMWDTEAFF. The chain uses TRBV19 and TRBJ1-1, with D uncertain. CDR3 length equals 12 residues. Trimming took off 3 bases at V and 3 bases at J, with 5 bases between the two ends. Germline V gene data show CDR1 as LNHDA and CDR2 as SQIVND (reference sequence).

The rearrangement links TRBV19 to TRBJ2-5; tentatively, D is TRBD2 (5 bases). Trimming took off 9 bases at V and 6 bases at J, with 11 bases between the two ends. Germline V gene sequence: CDR1 LNHDA, CDR2 SQIVND (reference sequence). This CDR3 has 11 amino acids. The CDR3 is CASMAGQTQYF. The CDR3 nucleotides are TGTGCCAGCATGGCGGGCCAGACCCAGTACTTC. Full variable domain (missing parts from reference TRBV19 and TRBJ2-5): DGGITQSPKYLFRKEGQNVTLSCEQNLNHDAMYWYRQDPGQGLRLIYYSQIVNDFQKGDIAEGYSVSREKKESFPLTVTSAQKNPTAFYLCASMAGQTQYFGPGTRLLVL.

Note on this clone: This may come from a read error, since a much larger clone is one base off. The rearrangement links TRBV21-1 to TRBJ2-3. TRBV21-1 is assigned pseudogene status. This CDR3 is 10 amino acids long. The CDR3 nucleotides are TGTGCCAGCAGGGGAGATACGCAGTATTTT. Protein sequence: CASRGDTQYF.

The chain has TRBV11-2 and TRBJ2-5; TRBD1 matches 7 bases. Germline values: CDR1 SGHAT, CDR2 FQNNGV. J gave up 9 bases and V 6 bases, and 10 bases lay outside the gene matches. The CDR3 extends over 13 amino acids. CDR3 DNA: TGTGCCAGCAGAAATGACAGGGATAACGCCCAGTACTTC. It codes for CASRNDRDNAQYF.

The chain uses TRBV28 and TRBJ1-5, with 8 bases identical to TRBD1. The CDR3 sequence is 15 residues long. Losses at the gene ends were 6 bases for V and 3 bases for J; bases not matched to a gene: 7. Germline CDR1 is MDHEN and CDR2 is SYDVKM. The CDR3 spells CASSRGQGYNQPQHF. The CDR3 DNA reads TGTGCCAGCAGCCGTGGACAGGGATACAATCAGCCCCAGCATTTT.

As for this clone: Other DNA sequences in the sample encode the same CDR3. The CDR3, as DNA: TGCAGCGTGGGCCGGGCCCAATCCCCCTACGAGCAGTACTTC. This codes for CSVGRAQSPYEQYF. J is TRBJ2-7 and V is TRBV29-1; no firm D call. V gave up 6 bases and J gave up 2 bases, with 17 bases separating them. The CDR3 is 14 residues long. Germline V gene lookup returns CDR1 SQVTM and CDR2 ANQGSEA.

The J gene is TRBJ2-1, the V gene TRBV19; 8 nucleotides agree with TRBD1. The germline V gene encodes CDR1 LNHDA and CDR2 SQIVND (reference sequence). V lost 5 bases and J lost 8; bases outside the gene matches: 2. The CDR3 totals 12 residues. The DNA for the CDR3 is TGTGCCAGTAGTGACAGGGGATATGAGCAGTTCTTC. Protein sequence: CASSDRGYEQFF.

V is TRBV6-1 and J is TRBJ2-7, with D maybe TRBD2 (6 bases). The CDR3 length is 15 residues. Germline CDR1 is MNHNS and CDR2 is SASEGT. V was trimmed by 0 bases and J by 3 bases, leaving 12 bases between them. The CDR3 protein is CASSEAHRGFYEQYF. For the CDR3, the DNA is TGTGCCAGCAGTGAAGCGCATCGGGGGTTCTACGAGCAGTACTTC.

The rearrangement joins TRBV29-1 to TRBJ1-2; perhaps TRBD1 as D (6 bases). The germline V gene encodes CDR1 SQVTM and CDR2 ANQGSEA. The CDR3 sequence is 13 residues long. V shed 0 bases and J shed 4 bases, with 9 bases lying between them. CDR3 bases: TGCAGCGTTGAAGAAACAGGGATCTATGGCTACACCTTC. Encoded protein: CSVEETGIYGYTF.

The rearrangement uses TRBV4-1 and TRBJ2-1; D is ambiguous. The CDR3 spans 13 residues. CDR1 MGHRA and CDR2 YSYEKL come from the germline V gene. The V end was cut by 4 bases, the J end by 5 bases, with 9 bases between. The CDR3 DNA sequence: TGCGCCAGCAGCCTAATACTCAACAATGAGCAGTTCTTC. Protein: CASSLILNNEQFF.

The genes are TRBV30 and TRBJ2-7; D unclear. Germline CDR1 and CDR2: GTSNPN and SVGIG (reference sequence). Between the trimmed V and J ends, which lost 2 bases and 6 bases, there was a span of 14 bases. The CDR3 contains 13 residues. The CDR3, as DNA: TGTGCCTGGAGTATTTCCCACTTGGGCGAGCAGTACTTC. Translating gives CAWSISHLGEQYF.

The chain has TRBV14 and TRBJ2-5; 11 nucleotides agree with TRBD2. The V gene's germline CDR1 is SGHDN and CDR2 FVKESK. The CDR3 contains 17 residues. Losses at the gene ends were 3 bases for V and 1 base for J; bases not matched to a gene: 7. The CDR3: CASSHGGLAGLQETQYF. In nucleotides, the CDR3 is TGTGCCAGCAGCCATGGCGGACTAGCGGGCCTCCAAGAGACCCAGTACTTC.

The genes are TRBV27 and TRBJ2-3; D gene uncertain. Between the trimmed V and J ends, which lost 0 bases and 6 bases, there was a span of 7 bases. This CDR3 contains 13 residues. Germline CDR1 MNHEY, CDR2 SMNVEV (reference sequence). Here the CDR3 reads CASSLSLMDTQYF. The CDR3, as DNA: TGTGCCAGCAGTTTATCCCTCATGGATACGCAGTATTTT.

The rearrangement uses TRBV5-1 and TRBJ2-1, with D perhaps matching TRBD1 (6 bases). V lost 2 bases to trimming and J lost 0 bases, with 9 bases between them. CDR1 is SGHRS, CDR2 YFSETQ, per germline. The CDR3 extends over 15 amino acids. The CDR3 coding sequence is TGCGCCAGCAGCTTTCTGGGGGCCTCCTACAATGAGCAGTTCTTC. Amino acids: CASSFLGASYNEQFF. The entire variable domain, with the rest obtained from reference TRBV5-1 and TRBJ2-1, is as follows: KAGVTQTPRYLIKTRGQQVTLSCSPISGHRSVSWYQQTPGQGLQFLFEYFSETQRNKGNFPGRFSGRQFSNSRSEMNVSTLELGDSALYLCASSFLGASYNEQFFGPGTRLTVL.

The chain recombines TRBV9 with TRBJ2-1, with no clear D. Germline assignment: CDR1 SGDLS and CDR2 YYNGEE. This CDR3 spans 13 amino acids. The V end lost 0 bases, the J end lost 5 bases, and 6 bases lay between the germline ends. CDR3 DNA: TGTGCCAGCAGCGTAGAGCCGAACAATGAGCAGTTCTTC. It is translated as CASSVEPNNEQFF.

V usage is TRBV6-1 and J usage is TRBJ2-7, with 9 bases identical to TRBD2. The germline gives CDR1 MNHNS, CDR2 SASEGT. V lost 6 bases, J lost 0 bases, and 9 bases stayed unmatched. This CDR3 contains 16 residues. The CDR3 reads CASREQATSGSYEQYF. Written as DNA, the CDR3 is TGTGCCAGCAGGGAACAAGCGACTAGCGGCTCCTACGAGCAGTACTTC.

Comments on this clone: The identical CDR3 is also encoded by other nucleotide sequences in the sample. This chain links TRBV27 with TRBJ2-7, with D possibly matching TRBD1 (7 bases). The germline CDR1 and CDR2 sequences are MNHEY and SMNVEV (reference sequence). The ends were cut back, 2 bases at V and 0 bases at J, with 11 bases in the middle. The CDR3 runs 15 residues. CDR3 residues: CASSLRGTASYEQYF. In DNA, the CDR3 is TGTGCCAGCAGTTTACGGGGGACAGCCTCCTACGAGCAGTACTTC.

V and J are TRBV27 and TRBJ2-7, with unresolved D. CDR3 size: 10 residues. V shed 3 bases and J shed 7 bases, with 4 bases lying between them. Looked up from germline, CDR1 is MNHEY and CDR2 is SMNVEV (reference sequence). The CDR3 region is CASSLREQYF. CDR3 DNA: TGTGCCAGCAGTTTGCGGGAGCAGTACTTC.

CDR3 coding DNA: TGCAGCGTCCACGGGGGTGAGCAGTTCTTC. The encoded protein is CSVHGGEQFF. The rearrangement links TRBV29-1 to TRBJ2-1; possible D gene TRBD2, 6 bases. Germline-derived CDR1 and CDR2 are SQVTM and ANQGSEA. The CDR3 length is 10 residues. Trimming stripped 6 bases from V and 9 bases from J, with 9 bases between.

This rearrangement joins TRBV4-1 to TRBJ1-2; D not certain. Trimming cost V 4 bases and J 4 bases, with 19 bases left between them. This CDR3 region has 16 residues. Germline V lookup: CDR1 MGHRA, CDR2 YSYEKL. The DNA for the CDR3 is TGCGCCAGCAGCCCCGGGCCGGAACTGGCCCTCTATGGCTACACCTTC. This sequence encodes CASSPGPELALYGYTF.

This chain connects TRBV27 to TRBJ2-1; 9 bases match TRBD1. The J segment lost 2 bases and the V segment lost 5 bases, leaving 4 bases of the junction unmatched. The CDR3 covers 15 residues. Germline CDR1 and CDR2: MNHEY and SMNVEV (reference sequence). CDR3 region: CASSAGQGAYNEQFF. The CDR3 coding sequence is TGTGCCAGCAGTGCGGGACAGGGTGCCTACAATGAGCAGTTCTTC.

V gene TRBV19 combines with J gene TRBJ2-7, with D tentatively TRBD1 or TRBD2 (5 bases each). V shed 4 bases and J shed 6 bases, with 16 bases lying between them. CDR3 size: 14 residues. Germline V gives CDR1 LNHDA, CDR2 SQIVND (reference sequence). This CDR3 is CASSTLARGTEQYF. CDR3 coding DNA: TGTGCCAGTAGTACGTTGGCCCGAGGGACCGAGCAGTACTTC.

The J gene is TRBJ2-3, the V gene TRBV7-6; D might be TRBD1 or TRBD2, each matching 7 bases. The V gene lost 5 bases and the J gene lost 5 bases, with 11 bases spanning the gap. The CDR3 sequence is 13 residues long. The germline gives CDR1 SGHVS, CDR2 FNYEAQ. CDR3 bases: TGTGCCAGCAGCCCAGGGGGGGGAGATACGCAGTATTTT. Translating gives CASSPGGGDTQYF.

A note on this clone: Additional DNA sequences in this sample encode the identical CDR3. This chain uses TRBV7-9 with TRBJ1-1; no firm D call. The CDR3 is made up of 12 amino acids. Trimming removed 2 bases at V and 4 bases at J, with 5 bases between. Germline V gives CDR1 SEHNR, CDR2 FQNEAQ (reference sequence). CDR3 sequence reads: CASSLSGTEAFF. The CDR3 DNA reads TGTGCCAGCAGCTTATCGGGCACTGAAGCTTTCTTT. The variable domain in full, with the rest retrieved from reference TRBV7-9 and TRBJ1-1, is DTGVSQNPRHKITKRGQNVTFRCDPISEHNRLYWYRQTLGQGPEFLTYFQNEAQLEKSRLLSDRFSAERPKGSFSTLEIQRTEQGDSAMYLCASSLSGTEAFFGQGTRLTVV.

The rearrangement joins TRBV14 to TRBJ1-2; 9 positions match TRBD1. V lost 1 base and J lost 3; bases outside the gene matches: 9. There are 17 residues in the CDR3. Germline lookup yields CDR1 SGHDN and CDR2 FVKESK. The CDR3 DNA reads TGTGCCAGCAGCCAAGTCGGGACAGGGATCCCCTACTATGGCTACACCTTC. The encoded protein is CASSQVGTGIPYYGYTF.